This T cell receptor beta chain appears in the sequencing data of a study of blood T cell repertoires in COVID-19. This clone was observed a single time. TCRdb's copy holds only in-frame clones and misses some; the assay was immunoSEQ multiplex PCR. The sample includes 150,000 to 180,000 clones, roughly nine tenths of them seen just once. The CDR3 contains 16 residues. The J segment lost 1 base and the V segment lost 4 bases, leaving 2 bases of the junction unmatched. The germline V gene has CDR1 MGHRA and CDR2 YSYEKL. Sequencing was done on a sample of peripheral blood. This sequence was found in a man over 45 with acute or convalescent COVID-19. The chain couples TRBV4-1 to TRBJ2-2; 11 nucleotides line up with TRBD2. This CDR3 reads CASSRLAGGNTGELFF. Here the CDR3 DNA reads TGCGCCAGCAGCCGGCTAGCGGGAGGGAACACCGGGGAGCTGTTTTTT.